These T cell receptor beta chains were read from a single sample in a study of lymphopenia after photon versus proton radiotherapy. Data came from immunoSEQ multiplex PCR; TCRdb stores just in-frame clones and leaves some out. The sample records 68,000 or so clones, more than 75% being singletons. Sequenced material: peripheral blood, taken from a patient treated with photon-based radiotherapy. Every receptor here comes from a woman aged 70-85 years with pancreatic cancer. CDR3s include the opening cysteine and the closing phenylalanine or tryptophan. The order of the fields is V gene, CDR3 protein.

v_call: TRBV6-6
cdr3_aa: CASSYSFREQFF

v_call: TRBV7-3
cdr3_aa: CASSSSNVLTF

v_call: TRBV19
cdr3_aa: CASKALGRRMNTEAFF

v_call: TRBV11-3
cdr3_aa: CASSFIPNTGELFF

v_call: TRBV11-3
cdr3_aa: CASSMSRGTEAFF

v_call: TRBV7-2
cdr3_aa: CASSLGDYHNEQFF

v_call: TRBV7-2
cdr3_aa: CASSLVFGGGTDTQYF

v_call: TRBV6-4
cdr3_aa: CASSPQDTGELFF

v_call: TRBV28
cdr3_aa: CASNPSRGRYNEQFF

v_call: TRBV6-6
cdr3_aa: CASSYQTTNTGELFF

v_call: TRBV14
cdr3_aa: CASSQEPRNEQFF

v_call: TRBV18
cdr3_aa: CASSPLAATYNEQFF

v_call: TRBV19
cdr3_aa: CASSPGQAYEQYF

v_call: TRBV7-8
cdr3_aa: CASSQSTHEQFF

v_call: TRBV7-9
cdr3_aa: CASSLLAGSMLNTGELFF

v_call: TRBV7-8
cdr3_aa: CASSLARVGERKNIQYF

v_call: TRBV6-1
cdr3_aa: CASREEGQSYEQYF

v_call: TRBV11-1
cdr3_aa: CASSLANQGRPHGYTF

v_call: TRBV1
cdr3_aa: CTSSLRGARAKNIQYF

v_call: TRBV10-3
cdr3_aa: CAISESKTGSPDGYTF

v_call: TRBV27
cdr3_aa: CASSFEGVNQPQHF

v_call: TRBV27
cdr3_aa: CASSAKITTSGRSTDTQYF

v_call: TRBV7-3
cdr3_aa: CASSQDRDTEAFF

v_call: TRBV7-9
cdr3_aa: CASSPLGGREQETQYF

v_call: TRBV4-1
cdr3_aa: CASSLGQGAVEQYF

v_call: TRBV27
cdr3_aa: CASSSDRGTETQYF

v_call: TRBV11-3
cdr3_aa: CASSLGLGPVNTGELFF

v_call: TRBV10-3
cdr3_aa: CAISEQGPTSYGYTF

v_call: TRBV10-3
cdr3_aa: CAISESTVNTEAFF

v_call: TRBV27
cdr3_aa: CASSLSPRVGLAGGLTYEQYF

v_call: TRBV5-1
cdr3_aa: CASSLGPDKSREQYF

v_call: TRBV7-2
cdr3_aa: CASSLGGTEQFF

v_call: TRBV6-4
cdr3_aa: CASSDSGEVDYEQYF

v_call: TRBV5-8
cdr3_aa: CASSLAQGRAETQYF

v_call: TRBV2
cdr3_aa: CASSERLARGTQYF

v_call: TRBV6-6
cdr3_aa: CASSYSPTAQETQYF

v_call: TRBV5-1
cdr3_aa: CASSLVGEGQAYEQYF

v_call: TRBV11-3
cdr3_aa: CASSLDRASGNEQFF

v_call: TRBV7-9
cdr3_aa: CASSLGAQETQYF

v_call: TRBV6-5
cdr3_aa: CASSYSRQETQYF

v_call: TRBV6-5
cdr3_aa: CASAGTDYGYTF

v_call: TRBV13
cdr3_aa: CASSSHGTSVKSSYEQYF

v_call: TRBV7-2
cdr3_aa: CASSFASGTDTQYF

v_call: TRBV5-1
cdr3_aa: CASSVTGIEVEKLFF

v_call: TRBV9
cdr3_aa: CASSVEQTGIEQFF

v_call: TRBV18
cdr3_aa: CASSTTGMNTEAFF

v_call: TRBV7-9
cdr3_aa: CASSLGSTNQETQYF

v_call: TRBV5-6
cdr3_aa: CASSLRSYNEQFF

v_call: TRBV11-2
cdr3_aa: CASSAGTGRSYGANVLTF

v_call: TRBV9
cdr3_aa: CASSSGQKVYGYTF

v_call: TRBV28
cdr3_aa: CASSLWGPTDGYTF

v_call: TRBV5-1
cdr3_aa: CASSLNTDTQYF

v_call: TRBV10-3
cdr3_aa: CAISESRAGVGEQYF

v_call: TRBV19
cdr3_aa: CASTPGRGLSYNEQFF

v_call: TRBV30
cdr3_aa: CAWSTNQGASGNTIYF

v_call: TRBV6-6
cdr3_aa: CASSATGASGANVLTF

v_call: TRBV19
cdr3_aa: CASSSGGAPGELFF

v_call: TRBV6-5
cdr3_aa: CAIHGEGSNQPQHF